Listed below are T cell receptor beta chains from one sample, sequenced in a study of shared clonotypes between healthy human individuals. Repertoires were generated with immunoSEQ multiplex PCR, while TCRdb's copy carries only in-frame clones and drops some. The table lists about 800,000 clones, 96% of them singletons, with about 0.21% in the top ten. Sequenced: naive CD8+ T cells sorted from blood. The receptors come from a man aged 25-45 years in good health. The CDR3 runs from the conserved cysteine through the conserved F or W. A D gene is named only where the DNA matches it firmly. Size is omitted from some rows. Given values are once, few, many or a class for expanded clones.

abundance	j_gene	d_gene	v_gene	CDR3nt	CDR3aa
.	TRBJ2-2	TRBD2	TRBV7-6	TGTGCCAGCAGCTTTTCGGTAGCGGGAGGAGAGACCGGGGAGCTGTTTTTT	CASSFSVAGGETGELFF
.	TRBJ2-7	.	TRBV27	TGTGCCAGCAGTTCTTTGACTAGGACGTACGAGCAGTACTTC	CASSSLTRTYEQYF
.	TRBJ2-3	TRBD1	TRBV27	TGTGCCACCTGGAGTGGGGCAGGGGGAAAAGATACGCAGTATTTT	CATWSGAGGKDTQYF
.	TRBJ1-5	TRBD1	TRBV5-1	TGCGCCAGCAGACCCGGGGACAGGGGCCCTTCGGAGCCCCAGCATTTT	CASRPGDRGPSEPQHF
.	TRBJ2-3	TRBD2	TRBV29-1	TGCAGCGTTGAAGGACTAGCGGGAGGTTCCTTTAGCACAGATACGCAGTATTTT	CSVEGLAGGSFSTDTQYF
.	TRBJ1-1	TRBD1	TRBV2	TGTGCCACCAGACCGGGACAGGGGAACACTGAAGCTTTCTTT	CATRPGQGNTEAFF
once	TRBJ2-6	TRBD2	TRBV7-7	TGTGCCAGCAGCCCATCACTAGCGGGAGACCCTGGGGCCAACGTCCTGACTTTC	CASSPSLAGDPGANVLTF
.	TRBJ1-2	.	TRBV7-8	TGTGCCAGCAGCCCCTCCGTTATTGTCAGTAACTATGGCTACACCTTC	CASSPSVIVSNYGYTF
.	TRBJ2-7	TRBD1	TRBV5-1	TGCGCCAGCAGCGGAACAGGGGGCCACTCCTACGAGCAGTACTTC	CASSGTGGHSYEQYF
.	TRBJ2-1	.	TRBV5-1	TGCGCCACCTTACCGGAGGGAGGCTCCTACAATGAGCAGTTCTTC	CATLPEGGSYNEQFF
.	TRBJ2-7	TRBD2	TRBV9	TGTGCCAGCAGCGGGAGCGGGAACTCCCCCTACGAGCAGTACTTC	CASSGSGNSPYEQYF
.	TRBJ2-1	.	TRBV15	TGTGCCACCAGCGGGACGGGAGTCTCCTACAATGAGCAGTTCTTC	CATSGTGVSYNEQFF
.	TRBJ2-1	.	TRBV29-1	TGCAGCGTTGTTGCTGCCAACTTGAATGAGCAGTTCTTC	CSVVAANLNEQFF
.	TRBJ1-5	.	TRBV5-4	TGTGCCAGCAGCTTGGAGCTGACAGACCCCTATCAGCCCCAGCATTTT	CASSLELTDPYQPQHF
.	TRBJ1-3	.	TRBV9	TGTGCCAGCAGCGTAGACACTTCTGGAAACACCATATATTTT	CASSVDTSGNTIYF
.	TRBJ1-2	.	TRBV10-1	TGCGCCAGCAGTGAGAGACCTGATCCACTTAACTATGGCTACACCTTC	CASSERPDPLNYGYTF